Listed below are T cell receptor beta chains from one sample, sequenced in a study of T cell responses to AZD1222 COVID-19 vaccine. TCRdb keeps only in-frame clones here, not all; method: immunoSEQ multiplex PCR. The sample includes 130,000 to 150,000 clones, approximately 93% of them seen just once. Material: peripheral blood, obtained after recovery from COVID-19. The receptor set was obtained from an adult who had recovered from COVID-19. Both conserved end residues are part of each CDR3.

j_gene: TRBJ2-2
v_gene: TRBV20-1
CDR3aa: CSASRGTTGELFF

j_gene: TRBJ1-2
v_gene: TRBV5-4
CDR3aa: CASSSSGSSGYTF

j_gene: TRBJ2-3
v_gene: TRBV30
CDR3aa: CAWSVPWELTDTQYF

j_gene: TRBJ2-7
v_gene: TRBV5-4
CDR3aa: CASSAKQLGGGQYF

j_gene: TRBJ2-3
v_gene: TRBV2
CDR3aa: CASQEPPGVRDTQYF

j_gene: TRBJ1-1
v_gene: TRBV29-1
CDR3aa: CSVEEGIYGAFF

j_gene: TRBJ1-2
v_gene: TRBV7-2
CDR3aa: CASSPVTGGYGYTF

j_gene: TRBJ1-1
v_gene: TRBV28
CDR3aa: CASSRGEEAFF

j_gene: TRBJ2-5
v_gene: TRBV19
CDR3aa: CASSSGSQETQYF

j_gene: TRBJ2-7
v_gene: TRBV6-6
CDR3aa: CASSRELAGSYEQYF

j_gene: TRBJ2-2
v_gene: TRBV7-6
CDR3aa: CASSLGASGTGELFF

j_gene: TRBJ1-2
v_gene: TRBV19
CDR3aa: CASTTGDSYGYTF

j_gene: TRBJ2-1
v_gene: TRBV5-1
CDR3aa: CASSSSGGSSHNEQFF

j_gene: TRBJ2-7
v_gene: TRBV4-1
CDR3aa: CASSQVAAAEQYF

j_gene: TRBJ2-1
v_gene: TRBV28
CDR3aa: CASSTWGAEQFF

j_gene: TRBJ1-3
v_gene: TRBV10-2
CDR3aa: CASSGSDSGNTIYF

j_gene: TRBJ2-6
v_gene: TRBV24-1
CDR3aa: CATSDSFDPNVLTF

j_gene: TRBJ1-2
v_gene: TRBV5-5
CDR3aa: CASSKDRAYGYTF

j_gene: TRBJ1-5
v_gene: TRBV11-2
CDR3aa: CASSRQPQHF

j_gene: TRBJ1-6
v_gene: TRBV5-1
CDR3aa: CASSVGQGSSSYNSPLHF

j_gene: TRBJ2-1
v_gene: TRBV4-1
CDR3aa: CASSPGRGRDEQFF

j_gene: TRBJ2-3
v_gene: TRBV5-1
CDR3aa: CASSLEGTSGSDTQYF

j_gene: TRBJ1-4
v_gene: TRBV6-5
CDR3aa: CASRAAGGEKLFF

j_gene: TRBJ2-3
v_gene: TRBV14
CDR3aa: CASSQTSTSGRDTDTQYF

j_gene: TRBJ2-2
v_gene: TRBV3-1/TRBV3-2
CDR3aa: CASKLAGGPVGELFF

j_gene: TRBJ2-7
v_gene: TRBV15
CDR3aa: CATSRGGGHLDYEQYF

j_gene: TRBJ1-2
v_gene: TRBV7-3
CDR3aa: CASSPEGQGTYGYTF

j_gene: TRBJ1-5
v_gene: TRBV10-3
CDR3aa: CAISDLRINQPQHF

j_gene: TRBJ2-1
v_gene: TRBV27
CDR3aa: CASSLSGQGRYNEQFF

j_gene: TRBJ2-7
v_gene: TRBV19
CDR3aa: CASSIGGTVSYEQYF

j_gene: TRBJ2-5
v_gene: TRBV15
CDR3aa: CATSVDRGRETQYF

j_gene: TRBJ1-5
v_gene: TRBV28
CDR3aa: CASSSYRRQGPQPQHF

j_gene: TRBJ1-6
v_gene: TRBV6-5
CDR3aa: CASSWSGVSPLHF

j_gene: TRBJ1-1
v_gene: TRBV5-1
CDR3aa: CASSLREGRDTEAFF

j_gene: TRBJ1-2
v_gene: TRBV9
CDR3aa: CASSEPGQGTTNYGYTF

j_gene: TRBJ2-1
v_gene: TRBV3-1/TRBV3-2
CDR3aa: CASSQVWGLAQTYNEQFF

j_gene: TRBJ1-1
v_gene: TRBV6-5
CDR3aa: CASSYGRAATEAFF

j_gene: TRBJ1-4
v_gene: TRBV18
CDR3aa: CASSPWGDTLFF

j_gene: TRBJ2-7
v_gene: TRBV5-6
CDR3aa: CASSLEWTDSYEQYF

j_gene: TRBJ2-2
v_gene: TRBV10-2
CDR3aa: CASSRTSNTGELFF

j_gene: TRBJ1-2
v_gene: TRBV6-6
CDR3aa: CASRSTGYTF

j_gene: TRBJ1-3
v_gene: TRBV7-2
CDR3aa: CASSLEPGNTIYF

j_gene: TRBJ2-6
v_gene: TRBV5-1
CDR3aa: CASSLHRGLSGANVLTF

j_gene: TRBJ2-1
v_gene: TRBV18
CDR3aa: CASSPIAGYDEQFF

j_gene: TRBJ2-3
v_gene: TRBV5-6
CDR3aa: CASSLGLAATDTQYF

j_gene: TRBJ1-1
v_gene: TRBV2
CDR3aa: CASADRGRTEAFF

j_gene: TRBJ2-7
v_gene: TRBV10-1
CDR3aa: CASSRGLAGESYEQYF